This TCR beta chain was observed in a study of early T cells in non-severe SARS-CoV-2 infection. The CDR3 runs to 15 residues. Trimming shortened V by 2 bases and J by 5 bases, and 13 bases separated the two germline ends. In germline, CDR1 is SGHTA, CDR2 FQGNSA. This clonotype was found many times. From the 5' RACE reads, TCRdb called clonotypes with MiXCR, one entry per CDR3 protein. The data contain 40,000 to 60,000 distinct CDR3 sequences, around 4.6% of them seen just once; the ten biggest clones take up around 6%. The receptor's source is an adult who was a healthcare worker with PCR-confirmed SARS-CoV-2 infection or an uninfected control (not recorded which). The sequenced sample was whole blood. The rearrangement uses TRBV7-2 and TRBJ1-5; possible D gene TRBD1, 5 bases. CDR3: CASSLTLAGYQPQHF. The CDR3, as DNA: TGTGCCAGCAGCTTAACTCTTGCAGGGTATCAGCCCCAGCATTTT.